What follows describes a single TCR beta chain. The CDR3 is made up of 17 amino acids. V lost 3 bases and J lost 4, with 22 bases in between. Germline V lookup: CDR1 SGDLS, CDR2 YYNGEE. The record originates from a study of blood T cell repertoires in COVID-19. The protocol was immunoSEQ multiplex PCR, while the TCRdb copy is restricted to in-frame clones and leaves out a portion. Among about 60,000 clones listed, approximately 82% were seen once. The receptor comes from a human donor in a cohort sampled during active COVID-19. The source material was peripheral blood. The chain recombines TRBV9 with TRBJ1-2, with a possible D match to TRBD1 (6 bases). The CDR3 loop is CASSGRGRRAVGYGYTF. CDR3 bases: TGTGCCAGCAGCGGCAGGGGACGTAGGGCGGTAGGCTATGGCTACACCTTC.